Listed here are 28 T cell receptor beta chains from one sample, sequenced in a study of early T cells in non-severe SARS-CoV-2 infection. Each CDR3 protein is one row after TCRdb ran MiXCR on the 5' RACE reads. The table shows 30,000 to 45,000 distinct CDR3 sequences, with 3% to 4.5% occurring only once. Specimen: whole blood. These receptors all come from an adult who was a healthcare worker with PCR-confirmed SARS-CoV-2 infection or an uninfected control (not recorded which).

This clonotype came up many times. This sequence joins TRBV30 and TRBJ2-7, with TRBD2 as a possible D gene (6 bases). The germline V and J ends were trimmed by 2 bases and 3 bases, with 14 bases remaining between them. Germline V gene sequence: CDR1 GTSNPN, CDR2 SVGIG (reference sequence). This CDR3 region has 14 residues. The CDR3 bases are TGTGCCTGGAGTAGGGACCGGGGGATCTACGAGCAGTACGTC. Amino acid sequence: CAWSRDRGIYEQYV.

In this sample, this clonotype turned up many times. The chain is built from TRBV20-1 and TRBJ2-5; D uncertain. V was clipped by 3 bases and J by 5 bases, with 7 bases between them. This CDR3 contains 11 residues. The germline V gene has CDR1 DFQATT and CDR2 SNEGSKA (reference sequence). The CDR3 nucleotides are TGCAGTGCTAGCTTGGGGGAGACCCAGTACTTC. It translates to CSASLGETQYF.

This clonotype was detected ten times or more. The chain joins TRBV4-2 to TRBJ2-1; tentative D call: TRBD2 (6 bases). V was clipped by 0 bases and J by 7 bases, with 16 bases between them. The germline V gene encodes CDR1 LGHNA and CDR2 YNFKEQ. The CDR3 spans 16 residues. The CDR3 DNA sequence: TGTGCCAGCAGCCAAGATAGCGGCCTGGGGTGGAATGAGCAGTTCTTC. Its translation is CASSQDSGLGWNEQFF.

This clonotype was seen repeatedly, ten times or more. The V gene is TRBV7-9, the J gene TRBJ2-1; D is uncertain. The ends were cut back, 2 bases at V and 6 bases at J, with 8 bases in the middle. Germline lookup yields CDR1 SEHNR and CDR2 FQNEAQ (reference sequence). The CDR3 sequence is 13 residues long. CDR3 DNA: TGTGCCAGCAGCTTATCAGGTTCCAATGAGCAGTTCTTC. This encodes CASSLSGSNEQFF.

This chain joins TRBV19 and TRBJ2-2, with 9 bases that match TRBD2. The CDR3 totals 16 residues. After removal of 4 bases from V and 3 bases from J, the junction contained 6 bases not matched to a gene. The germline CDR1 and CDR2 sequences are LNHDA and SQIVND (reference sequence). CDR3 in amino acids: CASSKRLAGDTGELFF. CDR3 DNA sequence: TGTGCCAGTAGTAAACGGTTAGCGGGAGACACCGGGGAGCTGTTTTTT. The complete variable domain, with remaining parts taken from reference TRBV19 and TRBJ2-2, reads DGGITQSPKYLFRKEGQNVTLSCEQNLNHDAMYWYRQDPGQGLRLIYYSQIVNDFQKGDIAEGYSVSREKKESFPLTVTSAQKNPTAFYLCASSKRLAGDTGELFFGEGSRLTVL.

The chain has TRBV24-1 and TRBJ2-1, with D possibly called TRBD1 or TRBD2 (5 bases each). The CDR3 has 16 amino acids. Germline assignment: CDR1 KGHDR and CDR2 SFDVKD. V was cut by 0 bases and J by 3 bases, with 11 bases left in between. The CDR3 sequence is CATSDLGTEDYNEQFF. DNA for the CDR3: TGTGCCACCAGTGATTTGGGGACCGAAGACTACAATGAGCAGTTCTTC.

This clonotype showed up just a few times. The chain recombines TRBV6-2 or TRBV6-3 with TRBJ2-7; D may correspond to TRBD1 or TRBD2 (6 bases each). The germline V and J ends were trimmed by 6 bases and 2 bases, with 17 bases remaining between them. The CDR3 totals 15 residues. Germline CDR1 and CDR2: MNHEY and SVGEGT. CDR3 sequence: CASSPGAGVPYEQYV. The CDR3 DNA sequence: TGTGCCAGCAGCCCGGGGGCAGGGGTCCCCTACGAGCAGTACGTC.

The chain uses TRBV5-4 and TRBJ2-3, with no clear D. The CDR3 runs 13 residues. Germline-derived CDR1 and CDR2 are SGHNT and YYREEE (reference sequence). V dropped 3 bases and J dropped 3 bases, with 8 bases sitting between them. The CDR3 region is CASSYKETDTQYF. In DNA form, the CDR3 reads TGTGCCAGCAGCTACAAGGAGACAGATACGCAGTATTTT.

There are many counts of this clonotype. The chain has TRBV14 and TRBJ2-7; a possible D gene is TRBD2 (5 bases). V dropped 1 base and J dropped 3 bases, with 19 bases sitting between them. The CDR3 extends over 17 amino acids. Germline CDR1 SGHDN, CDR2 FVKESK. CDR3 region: CASSQAEDPYAIYEQYF. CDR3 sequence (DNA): TGTGCCAGCAGCCAAGCGGAGGATCCTTACGCCATCTACGAGCAGTACTTC.

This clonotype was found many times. The CDR3, as DNA: TGTGCCAGCAGCCAAGAGTACAGGGGTAACTACGAGCAGTACTTC. Residues: CASSQEYRGNYEQYF. The V call is TRBV4-2, the J call TRBJ2-7; 7 bases match TRBD1. Per germline, CDR1 LGHNA and CDR2 YNFKEQ. This CDR3 comprises 15 residues. With 0 bases clipped from V and 3 bases from J, the junction kept 5 bases outside the gene matches.

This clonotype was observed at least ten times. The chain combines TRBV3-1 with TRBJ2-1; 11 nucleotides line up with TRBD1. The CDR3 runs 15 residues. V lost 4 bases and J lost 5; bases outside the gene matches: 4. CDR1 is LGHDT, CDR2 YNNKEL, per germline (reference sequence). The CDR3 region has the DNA TGTGCCAGCAGCCGACCGGGACAGGGGGACAATGAGCAGTTCTTC. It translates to CASSRPGQGDNEQFF.

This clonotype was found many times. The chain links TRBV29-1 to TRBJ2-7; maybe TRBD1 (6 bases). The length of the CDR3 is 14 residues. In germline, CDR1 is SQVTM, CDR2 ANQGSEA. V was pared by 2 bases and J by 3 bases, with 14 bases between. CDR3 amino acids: CSVELTGRDYEQYF. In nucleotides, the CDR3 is TGCAGCGTTGAATTAACAGGGAGAGACTACGAGCAGTACTTC.

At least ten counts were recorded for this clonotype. Here the CDR3 reads CASSLVGKETQYF. The CDR3 nucleotides read TGTGCCAGCAGCTTAGTTGGGAAAGAGACCCAGTACTTC. The chain combines TRBV7-9 with TRBJ2-5; D is ambiguous. There are 13 residues in the CDR3. CDR1 is SEHNR, CDR2 FQNEAQ, per germline (reference sequence). The V end lost 1 base, the J end lost 3 bases, and 6 bases lay between the germline ends.

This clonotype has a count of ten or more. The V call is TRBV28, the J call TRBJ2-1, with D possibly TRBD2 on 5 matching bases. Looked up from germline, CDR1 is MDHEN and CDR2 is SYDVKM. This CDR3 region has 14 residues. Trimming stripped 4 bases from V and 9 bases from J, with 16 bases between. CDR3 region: CASSSKLVTSEQFF. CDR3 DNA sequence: TGTGCCAGCAGTTCCAAACTAGTCACGAGTGAGCAGTTCTTC.

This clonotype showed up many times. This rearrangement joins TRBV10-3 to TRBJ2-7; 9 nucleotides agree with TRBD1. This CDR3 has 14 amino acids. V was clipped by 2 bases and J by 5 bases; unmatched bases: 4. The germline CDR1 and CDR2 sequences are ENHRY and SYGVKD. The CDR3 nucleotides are TGTGCCATCAGTGAGCCGGGACAGGGACACGAGCAGTACTTC. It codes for CAISEPGQGHEQYF.

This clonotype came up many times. CDR3: CSAFTGTDTQYF. The CDR3 region has the DNA TGCAGTGCTTTTACCGGCACAGATACGCAGTATTTT. The chain uses TRBV20-1 and TRBJ2-3; D unresolved. CDR3 length: 12 residues. Trimming removed 5 bases at V and 1 base at J, with 7 bases between. The germline V gene encodes CDR1 DFQATT and CDR2 SNEGSKA (reference sequence).

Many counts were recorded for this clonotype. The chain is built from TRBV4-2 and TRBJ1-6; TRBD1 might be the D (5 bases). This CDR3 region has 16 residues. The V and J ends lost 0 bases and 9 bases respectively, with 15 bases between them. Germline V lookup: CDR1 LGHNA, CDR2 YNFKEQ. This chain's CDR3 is CASSQDPQGSSSPLHF. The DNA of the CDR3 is TGTGCCAGCAGCCAAGATCCCCAGGGATCGAGTTCACCCCTCCACTTT.

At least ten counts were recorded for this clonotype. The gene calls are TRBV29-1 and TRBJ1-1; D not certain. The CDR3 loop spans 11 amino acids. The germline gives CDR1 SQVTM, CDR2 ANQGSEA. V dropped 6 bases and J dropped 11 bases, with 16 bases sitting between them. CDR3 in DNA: TGCAGCGTCAATAAGGCGCATAGCGCTTTCTTT. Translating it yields CSVNKAHSAFF.

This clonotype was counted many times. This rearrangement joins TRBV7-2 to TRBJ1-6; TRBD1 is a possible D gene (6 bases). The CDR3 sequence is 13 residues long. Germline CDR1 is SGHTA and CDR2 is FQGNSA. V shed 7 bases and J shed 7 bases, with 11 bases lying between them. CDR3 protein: CASNPQGNSPLHF. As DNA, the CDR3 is TGTGCCAGCAACCCACAGGGAAATTCACCCCTCCACTTT.

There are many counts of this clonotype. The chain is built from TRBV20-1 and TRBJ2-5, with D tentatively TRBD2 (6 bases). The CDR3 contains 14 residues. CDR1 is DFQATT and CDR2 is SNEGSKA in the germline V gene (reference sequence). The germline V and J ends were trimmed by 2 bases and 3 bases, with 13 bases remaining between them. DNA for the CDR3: TGCAGTGCTAGATGGAGCGGGCCTAAAGAGACCCAGTACTTC. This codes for CSARWSGPKETQYF.

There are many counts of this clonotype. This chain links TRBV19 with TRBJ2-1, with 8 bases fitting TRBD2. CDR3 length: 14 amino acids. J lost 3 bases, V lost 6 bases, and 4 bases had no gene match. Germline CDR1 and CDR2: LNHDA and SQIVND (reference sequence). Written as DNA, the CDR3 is TGTGCCAGTAGACGAGCGGGAGACTACAATGAGCAGTTCTTC. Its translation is CASRRAGDYNEQFF.

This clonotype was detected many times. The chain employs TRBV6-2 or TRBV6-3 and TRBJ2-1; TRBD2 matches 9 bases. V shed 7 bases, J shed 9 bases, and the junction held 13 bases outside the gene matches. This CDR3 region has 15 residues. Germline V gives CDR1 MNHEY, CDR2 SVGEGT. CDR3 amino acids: CASNKGAGGIGEQFF. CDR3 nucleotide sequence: TGTGCCAGCAACAAGGGAGCGGGAGGTATTGGTGAGCAGTTCTTC.

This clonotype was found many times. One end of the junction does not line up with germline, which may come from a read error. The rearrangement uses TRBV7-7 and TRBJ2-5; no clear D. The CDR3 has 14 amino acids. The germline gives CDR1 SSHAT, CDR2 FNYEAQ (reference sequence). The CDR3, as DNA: TGTGCTAGCAGCTTAGTCGCCAGCGCAGAGACCCAGTACTTC. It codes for CASSLVASAETQYF.

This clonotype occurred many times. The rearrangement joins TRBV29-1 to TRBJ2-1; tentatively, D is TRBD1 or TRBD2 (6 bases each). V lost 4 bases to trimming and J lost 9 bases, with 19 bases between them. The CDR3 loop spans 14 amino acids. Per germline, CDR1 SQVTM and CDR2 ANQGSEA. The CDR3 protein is CSVVEIEGGVEQFF. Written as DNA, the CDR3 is TGCAGCGTTGTAGAAATAGAGGGGGGAGTTGAGCAGTTCTTC.

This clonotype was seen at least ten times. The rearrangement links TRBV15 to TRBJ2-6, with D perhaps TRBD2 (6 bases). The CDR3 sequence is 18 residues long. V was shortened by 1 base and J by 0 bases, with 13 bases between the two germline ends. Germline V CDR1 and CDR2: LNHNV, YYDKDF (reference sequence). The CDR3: CATSRVGGSSSGANVLTF. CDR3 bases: TGTGCCACCAGCAGAGTTGGGGGGTCTTCCTCTGGGGCCAACGTCCTGACTTTC.

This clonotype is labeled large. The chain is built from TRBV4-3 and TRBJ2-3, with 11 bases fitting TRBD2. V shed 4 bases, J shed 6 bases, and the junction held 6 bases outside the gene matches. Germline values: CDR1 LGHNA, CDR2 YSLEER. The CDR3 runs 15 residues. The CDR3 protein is CASSLTSGRGDTQYF. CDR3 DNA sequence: TGCGCCAGCAGCCTTACTAGCGGGAGAGGGGATACGCAGTATTTT.

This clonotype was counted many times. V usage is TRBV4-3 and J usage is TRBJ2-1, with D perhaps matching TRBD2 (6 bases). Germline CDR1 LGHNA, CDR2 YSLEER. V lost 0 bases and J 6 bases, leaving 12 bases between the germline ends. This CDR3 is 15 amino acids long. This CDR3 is CASSQDAGTPNEQFF. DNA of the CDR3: TGCGCCAGCAGCCAAGATGCCGGGACTCCCAATGAGCAGTTCTTC.

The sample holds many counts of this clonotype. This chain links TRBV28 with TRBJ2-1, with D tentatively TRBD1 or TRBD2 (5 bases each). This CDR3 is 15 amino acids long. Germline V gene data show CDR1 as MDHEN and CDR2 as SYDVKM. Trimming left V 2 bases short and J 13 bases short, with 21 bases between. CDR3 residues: CASSLGGQGFLSQFF. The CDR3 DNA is TGTGCCAGCAGTTTAGGGGGTCAGGGTTTTTTGTCCCAGTTCTTC. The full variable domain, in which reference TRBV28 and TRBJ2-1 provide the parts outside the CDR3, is DVKVTQSSRYLVKRTGEKVFLECVQDMDHENMFWYRQDPGLGLRLIYFSYDVKMKEKGDIPEGYSVSREKKERFSLILESASTNQTSMYLCASSLGGQGFLSQFFGPGTRLTVL.